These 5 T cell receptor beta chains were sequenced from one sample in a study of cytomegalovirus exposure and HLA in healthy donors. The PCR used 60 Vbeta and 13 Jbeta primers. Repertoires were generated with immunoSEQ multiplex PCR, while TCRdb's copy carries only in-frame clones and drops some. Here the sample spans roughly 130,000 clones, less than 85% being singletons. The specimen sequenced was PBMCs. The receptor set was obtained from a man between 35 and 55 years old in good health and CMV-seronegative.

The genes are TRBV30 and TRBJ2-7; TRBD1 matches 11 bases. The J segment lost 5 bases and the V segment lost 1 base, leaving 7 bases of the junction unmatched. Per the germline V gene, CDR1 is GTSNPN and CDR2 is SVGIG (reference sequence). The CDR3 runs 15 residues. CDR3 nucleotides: TGTGCCTGGAGTGAGGGGACAGGGGGTATGGACGAGCAGTACTTC. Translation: CAWSEGTGGMDEQYF.

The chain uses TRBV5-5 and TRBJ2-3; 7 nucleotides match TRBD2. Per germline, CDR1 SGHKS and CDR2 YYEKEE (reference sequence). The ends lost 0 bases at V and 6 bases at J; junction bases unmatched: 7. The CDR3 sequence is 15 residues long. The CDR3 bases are TGTGCCAGCAGCTTGGTGCTAGCGGAGGGGGATACGCAGTATTTT. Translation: CASSLVLAEGDTQYF.

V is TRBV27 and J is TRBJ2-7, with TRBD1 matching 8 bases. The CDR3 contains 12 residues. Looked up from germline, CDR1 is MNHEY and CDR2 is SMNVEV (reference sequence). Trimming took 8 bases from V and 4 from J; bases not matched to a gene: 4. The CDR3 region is CASSTGGYEQYF. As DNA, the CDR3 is TGTGCCAGCTCTACAGGGGGATACGAGCAGTACTTC.

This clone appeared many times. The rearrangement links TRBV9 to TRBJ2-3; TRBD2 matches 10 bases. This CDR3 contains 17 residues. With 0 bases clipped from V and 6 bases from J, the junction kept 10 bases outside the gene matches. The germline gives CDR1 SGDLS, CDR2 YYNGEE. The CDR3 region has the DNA TGTGCCAGCAGCGTAGACCTAGCGGGAGTTTCGGCTGATACGCAGTATTTT. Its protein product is CASSVDLAGVSADTQYF.

This CDR3 is CATGTPISNQPQHF. The DNA for the CDR3 is TGTGCCACTGGGACACCTATTAGCAATCAGCCCCAGCATTTT. The chain is built from TRBV15 and TRBJ1-5, with D possibly TRBD1 on 6 matching bases. This CDR3 region has 14 residues. Germline lookup yields CDR1 LNHNV and CDR2 YYDKDF (reference sequence). Trimming took off 9 bases at V and 0 bases at J, with 12 bases between the two ends.